Listed here is a single T cell receptor (beta chain). Its antigen is not identified. The sample comes from a study of cytomegalovirus exposure and HLA in healthy donors. Regarding the study as a whole: Donors were assumed by presence/absence analyses to have roughly uniform sequencing depth. A missense DCLRE1C variant was associated with V- and J-gene trimming of TCR beta chains in a later analysis, and an independent cohort replicated the association.

The CDR3 has 16 residues. The germline V gene has CDR1 MNHEY and CDR2 SVGAGI. V lost 0 bases to trimming and J lost 4 bases; unmatched junction nucleotides: 6. The PCR contained 60 Vbeta and 13 Jbeta primers. TCRdb's table, derived via immunoSEQ multiplex PCR, lists solely in-frame clones and lacks some. Its table lists roughly 73,000 clones. The sequencing input was PBMCs. The clonotype originates from a female donor in good health and CMV-seropositive. The chain couples TRBV6-5 to TRBJ2-3; 8 bases are shared with TRBD1. The CDR3 loop is CASSYSSRGLADTQYF. In nucleotides, the CDR3 is TGTGCCAGCAGTTACTCGAGCAGGGGGCTAGCAGATACGCAGTATTTT.